There are a few counts of the clone carrying this TCR beta chain. Here immunoSEQ multiplex PCR was the method, and the copy in TCRdb shows in-frame clones only, minus some. Here the sample spans under 300,000 clones, around 84% being singletons. This entry belongs to a study of blood T cell repertoires in COVID-19. Study information: T cells, B-cell-depleted T cells, or PBMCs provided the cDNA or gDNA that served as material.

Cohorts were based on clinical histories the participants reported. The germline V gene encodes CDR1 MNHEY and CDR2 SMNVEV (reference sequence). This CDR3 comprises 14 residues. The V gene lost 5 bases and the J gene lost 9 bases, with 14 bases spanning the gap. The sequenced material came from PBMCs or T cells enriched from blood (not recorded which). The chain employs TRBV27 and TRBJ1-6; D unclear. The clonotype comes from a man between 18 and 29 years old who had recovered from COVID-19. The CDR3, as DNA: TGTGCCAGCAGTCCGACTCGGCGGAGTTCACCCCTCCACTTT. Translated: CASSPTRRSSPLHF.